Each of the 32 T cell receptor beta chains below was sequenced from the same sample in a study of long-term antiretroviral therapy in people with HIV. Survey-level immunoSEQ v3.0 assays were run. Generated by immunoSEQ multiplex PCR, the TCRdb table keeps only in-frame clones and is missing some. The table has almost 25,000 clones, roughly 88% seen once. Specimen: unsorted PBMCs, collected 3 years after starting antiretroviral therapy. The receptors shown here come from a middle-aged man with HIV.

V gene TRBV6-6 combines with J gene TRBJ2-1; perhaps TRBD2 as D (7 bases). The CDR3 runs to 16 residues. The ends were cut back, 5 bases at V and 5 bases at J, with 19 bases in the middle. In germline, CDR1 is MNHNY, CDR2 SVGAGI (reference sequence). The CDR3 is CASSVGWSGGHNEQFF. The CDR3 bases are TGTGCCAGCAGTGTGGGATGGTCGGGGGGCCACAATGAGCAGTTCTTC.

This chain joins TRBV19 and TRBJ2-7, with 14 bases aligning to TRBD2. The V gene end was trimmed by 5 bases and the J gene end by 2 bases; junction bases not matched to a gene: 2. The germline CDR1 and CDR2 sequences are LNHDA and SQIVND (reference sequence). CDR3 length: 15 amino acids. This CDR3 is CASSVTSGRAYEQYF. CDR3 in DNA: TGTGCCAGTAGTGTGACTAGCGGGAGGGCCTACGAGCAGTACTTC.

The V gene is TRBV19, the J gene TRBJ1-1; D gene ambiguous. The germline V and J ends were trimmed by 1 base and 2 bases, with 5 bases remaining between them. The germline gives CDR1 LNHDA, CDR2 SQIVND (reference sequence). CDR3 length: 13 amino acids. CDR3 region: CASSIGPNTEAFF. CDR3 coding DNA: TGTGCCAGTAGTATAGGTCCAAACACTGAAGCTTTCTTT. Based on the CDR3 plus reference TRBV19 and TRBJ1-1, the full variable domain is DGGITQSPKYLFRKEGQNVTLSCEQNLNHDAMYWYRQDPGQGLRLIYYSQIVNDFQKGDIAEGYSVSREKKESFPLTVTSAQKNPTAFYLCASSIGPNTEAFFGQGTRLTVV.

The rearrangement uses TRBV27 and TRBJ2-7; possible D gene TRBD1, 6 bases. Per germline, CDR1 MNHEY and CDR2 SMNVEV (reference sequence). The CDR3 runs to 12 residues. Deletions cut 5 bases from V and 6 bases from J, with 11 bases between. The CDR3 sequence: CASSHGQSEQYF. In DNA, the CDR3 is TGTGCCAGCAGTCACGGACAGAGCGAGCAGTACTTC.

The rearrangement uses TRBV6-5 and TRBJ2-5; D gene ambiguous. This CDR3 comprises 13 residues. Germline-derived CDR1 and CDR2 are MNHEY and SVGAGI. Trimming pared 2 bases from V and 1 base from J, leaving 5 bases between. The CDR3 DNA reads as TGTGCCAGCAGTTACCCGTCCCAAGAGACCCAGTACTTC. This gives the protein CASSYPSQETQYF.

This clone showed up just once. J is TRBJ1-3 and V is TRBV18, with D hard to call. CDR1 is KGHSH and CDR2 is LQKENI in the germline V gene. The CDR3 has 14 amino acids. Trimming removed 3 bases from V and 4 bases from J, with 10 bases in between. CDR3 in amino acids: CASSPIISGNTIYF. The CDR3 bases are TGTGCCAGCTCACCGATAATTTCCGGAAACACCATATATTTT.

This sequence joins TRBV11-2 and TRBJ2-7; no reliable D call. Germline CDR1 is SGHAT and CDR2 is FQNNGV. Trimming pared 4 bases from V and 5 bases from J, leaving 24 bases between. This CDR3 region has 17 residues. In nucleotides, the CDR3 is TGTGCCAGCAGCTCAGTCAAGGGCTCCCGCGGCTTTCACGAGCAGTACTTC. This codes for CASSSVKGSRGFHEQYF.

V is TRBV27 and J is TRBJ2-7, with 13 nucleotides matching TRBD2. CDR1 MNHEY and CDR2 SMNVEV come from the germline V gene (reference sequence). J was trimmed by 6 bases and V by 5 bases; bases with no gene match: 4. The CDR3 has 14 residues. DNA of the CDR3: TGTGCCAGCAGTCGGACTAGCGGGAGTAGCGAGCAGTACTTC. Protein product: CASSRTSGSSEQYF.

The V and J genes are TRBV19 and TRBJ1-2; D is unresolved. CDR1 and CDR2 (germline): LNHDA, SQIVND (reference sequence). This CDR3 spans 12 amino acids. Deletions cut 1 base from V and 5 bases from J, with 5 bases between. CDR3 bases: TGTGCCAGTAGTATAGTCGGGTATGGCTACACCTTC. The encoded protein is CASSIVGYGYTF.

CDR3 protein: CASSLGRSYEQYF. CDR3 sequence (DNA): TGTGCCAGCAGCCTAGGACGGTCCTACGAGCAGTACTTC. V usage is TRBV7-2 and J usage is TRBJ2-7; D is uncertain. Trimming took off 5 bases at V and 1 base at J, with 9 bases between the two ends. The CDR3 covers 13 residues. CDR1 and CDR2 from the germline V gene are SGHTA and FQGNSA.

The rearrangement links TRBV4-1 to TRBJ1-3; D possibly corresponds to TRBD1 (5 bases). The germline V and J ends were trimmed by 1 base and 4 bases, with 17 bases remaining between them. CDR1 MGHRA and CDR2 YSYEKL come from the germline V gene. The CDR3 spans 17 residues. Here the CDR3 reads CASSQVQQVRLGNTIYF. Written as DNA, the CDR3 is TGCGCCAGCAGCCAAGTCCAACAGGTTCGACTGGGAAACACCATATATTTT.

The CDR3 reads CAIRQGTGELFF. In DNA, the CDR3 is TGTGCCATCAGACAGGGGACCGGGGAGCTGTTTTTT. The chain links TRBV10-3 to TRBJ2-2; 7 nucleotides align to TRBD1. The CDR3 sequence is 12 residues long. Germline-derived CDR1 and CDR2 are ENHRY and SYGVKD. Trimming took 6 bases from V and 5 from J; bases not matched to a gene: 0.

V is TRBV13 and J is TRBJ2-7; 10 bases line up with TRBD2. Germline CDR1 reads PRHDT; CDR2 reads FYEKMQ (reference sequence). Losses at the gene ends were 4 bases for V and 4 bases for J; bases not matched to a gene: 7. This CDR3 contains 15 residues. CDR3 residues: CASSWASGSSYEQYF. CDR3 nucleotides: TGTGCCAGCAGCTGGGCTAGCGGGAGCTCGTACGAGCAGTACTTC.

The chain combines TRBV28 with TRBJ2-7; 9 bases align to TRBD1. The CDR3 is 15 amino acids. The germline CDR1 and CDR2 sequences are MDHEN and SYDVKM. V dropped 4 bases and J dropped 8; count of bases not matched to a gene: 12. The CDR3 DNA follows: TGTGCCAGCAGTTCCCGCTATGGACAGGGGACGAAGCAGTACTTC. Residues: CASSSRYGQGTKQYF.

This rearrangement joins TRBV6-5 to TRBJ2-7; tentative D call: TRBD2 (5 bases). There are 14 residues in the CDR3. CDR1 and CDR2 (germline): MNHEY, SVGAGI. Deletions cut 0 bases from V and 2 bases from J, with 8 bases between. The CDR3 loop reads CASSYSEGTYEQYF. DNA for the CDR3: TGTGCCAGCAGTTACTCAGAGGGAACCTACGAGCAGTACTTC.

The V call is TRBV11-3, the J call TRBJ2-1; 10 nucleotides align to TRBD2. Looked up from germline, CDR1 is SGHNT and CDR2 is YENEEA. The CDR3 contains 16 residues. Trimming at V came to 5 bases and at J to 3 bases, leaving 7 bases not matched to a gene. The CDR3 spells CASSPGLADRYNEQFF. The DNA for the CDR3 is TGTGCCAGCAGCCCCGGACTAGCGGACCGCTACAATGAGCAGTTCTTC.

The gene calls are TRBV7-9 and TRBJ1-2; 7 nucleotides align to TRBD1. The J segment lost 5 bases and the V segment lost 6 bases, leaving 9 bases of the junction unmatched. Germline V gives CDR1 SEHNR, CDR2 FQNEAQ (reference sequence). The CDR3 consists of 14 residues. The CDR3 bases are TGTGCCAGCAGAGGGGGGGACAGTAGGTATGGCTACACCTTC. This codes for CASRGGDSRYGYTF.

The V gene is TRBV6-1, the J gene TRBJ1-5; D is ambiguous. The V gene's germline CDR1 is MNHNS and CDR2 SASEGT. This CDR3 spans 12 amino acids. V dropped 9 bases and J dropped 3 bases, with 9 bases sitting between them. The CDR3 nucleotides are TGTGCCAGTAGACACTTCAATCAGCCCCAGCATTTT. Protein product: CASRHFNQPQHF.

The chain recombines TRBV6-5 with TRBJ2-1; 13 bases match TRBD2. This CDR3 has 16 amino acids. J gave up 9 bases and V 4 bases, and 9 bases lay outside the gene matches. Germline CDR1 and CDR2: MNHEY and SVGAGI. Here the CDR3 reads CASSWATSGRAGEQFF. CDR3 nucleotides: TGTGCCAGCAGTTGGGCAACTAGCGGGAGGGCCGGTGAGCAGTTCTTC.

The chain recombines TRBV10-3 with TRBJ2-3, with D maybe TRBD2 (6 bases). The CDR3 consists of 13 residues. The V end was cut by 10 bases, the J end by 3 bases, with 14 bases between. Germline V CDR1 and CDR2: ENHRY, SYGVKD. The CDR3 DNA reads TGTGCCACCACGGGGGACGGGACAGATACGCAGTATTTT. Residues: CATTGDGTDTQYF.

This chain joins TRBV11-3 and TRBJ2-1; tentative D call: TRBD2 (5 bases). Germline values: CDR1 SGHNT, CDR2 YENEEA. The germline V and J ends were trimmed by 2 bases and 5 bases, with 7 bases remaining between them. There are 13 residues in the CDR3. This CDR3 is CASSLFGNNEQFF. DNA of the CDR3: TGTGCCAGCAGCTTATTCGGGAACAATGAGCAGTTCTTC.

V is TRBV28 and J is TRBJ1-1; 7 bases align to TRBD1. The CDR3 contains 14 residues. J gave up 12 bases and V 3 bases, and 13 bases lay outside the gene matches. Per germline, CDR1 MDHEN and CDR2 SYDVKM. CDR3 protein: CASSFSDRLGSTFF. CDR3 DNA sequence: TGTGCCAGCAGTTTTTCGGACAGGTTGGGGAGTACTTTCTTT.

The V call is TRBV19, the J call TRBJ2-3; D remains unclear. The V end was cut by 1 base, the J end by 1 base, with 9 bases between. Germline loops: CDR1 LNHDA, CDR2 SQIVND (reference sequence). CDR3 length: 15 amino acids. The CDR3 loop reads CASSIGVRGTDTQYF. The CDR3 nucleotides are TGTGCCAGTAGTATAGGGGTAAGGGGCACAGATACGCAGTATTTT.

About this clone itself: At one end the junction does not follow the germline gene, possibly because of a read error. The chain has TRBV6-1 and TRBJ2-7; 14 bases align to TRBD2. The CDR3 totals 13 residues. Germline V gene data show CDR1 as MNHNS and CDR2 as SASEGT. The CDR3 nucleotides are TGTGCCAGCAGTGTAGGGACTAGCGGGAGAGTTTTCTTC. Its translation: CASSVGTSGRVFF.

Here the CDR3 DNA reads TGCGCCAGCAGCCGAAGGGGGACAGGGGCCGGGGAGCTGTTTTTT. Translation gives CASSRRGTGAGELFF. The gene calls are TRBV4-3 and TRBJ2-2; 10 bases agree with TRBD1. There are 15 residues in the CDR3. Germline assignment: CDR1 LGHNA and CDR2 YSLEER. After removal of 4 bases from V and 6 bases from J, the junction contained 5 bases not matched to a gene.

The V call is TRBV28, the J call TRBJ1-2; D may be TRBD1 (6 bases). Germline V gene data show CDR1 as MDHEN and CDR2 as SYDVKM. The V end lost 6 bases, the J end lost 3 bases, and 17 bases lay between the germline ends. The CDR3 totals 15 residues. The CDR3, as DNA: TGTGCCAGCAGCGGCGGGGGGGCGTCGGACTATGGCTACACCTTC. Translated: CASSGGGASDYGYTF.

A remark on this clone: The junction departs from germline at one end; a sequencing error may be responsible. The CDR3 reads CASSPEGQGNF. Here the CDR3 DNA reads TGTGCCAGCAGCCCCGAGGGTCAGGGCAACTTC. The V call is TRBV5-4, the J call TRBJ2-7, with D perhaps being TRBD1 or TRBD2 (5 bases each). The CDR3 spans 11 residues. Germline V gene data show CDR1 as SGHNT and CDR2 as YYREEE (reference sequence).

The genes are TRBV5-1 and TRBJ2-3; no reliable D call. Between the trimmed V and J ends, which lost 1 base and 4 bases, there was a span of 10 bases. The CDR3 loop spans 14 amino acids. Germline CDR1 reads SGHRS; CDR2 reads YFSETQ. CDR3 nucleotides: TGCGCCAGCAGCTTGCTGGCAACACCAGATACGCAGTATTTT. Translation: CASSLLATPDTQYF.

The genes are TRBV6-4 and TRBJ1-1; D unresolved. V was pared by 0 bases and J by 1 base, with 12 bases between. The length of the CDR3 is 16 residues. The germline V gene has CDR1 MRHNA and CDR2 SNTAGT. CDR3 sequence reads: CASSDSLRVRNTEAFF. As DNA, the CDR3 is TGTGCCAGCAGTGACTCGTTAAGGGTTAGGAACACTGAAGCTTTCTTT.

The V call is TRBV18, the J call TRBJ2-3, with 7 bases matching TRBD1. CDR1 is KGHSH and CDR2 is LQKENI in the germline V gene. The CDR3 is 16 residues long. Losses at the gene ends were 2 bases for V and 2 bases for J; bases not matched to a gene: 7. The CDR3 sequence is CASSPSDRVITDTQYF. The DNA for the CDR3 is TGTGCCAGCTCACCATCCGACAGGGTGATCACAGATACGCAGTATTTT.

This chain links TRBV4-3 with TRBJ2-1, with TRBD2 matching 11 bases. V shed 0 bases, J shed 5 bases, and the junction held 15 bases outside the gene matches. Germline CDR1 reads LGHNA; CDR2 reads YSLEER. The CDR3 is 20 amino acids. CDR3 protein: CASSQEDTSGRDGPNNEQFF. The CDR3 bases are TGCGCCAGCAGCCAAGAAGATACTAGCGGGAGAGATGGGCCCAACAATGAGCAGTTCTTC.

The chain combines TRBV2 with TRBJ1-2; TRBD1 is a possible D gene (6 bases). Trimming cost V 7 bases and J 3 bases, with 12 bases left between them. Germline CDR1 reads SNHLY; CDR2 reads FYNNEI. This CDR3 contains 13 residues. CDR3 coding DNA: TGTGCCAGCACCTCGACAGGCGACTATGGCTACACCTTC. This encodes CASTSTGDYGYTF.